This T cell receptor beta chain was captured in a study of regulatory T cells in long-lasting Graves disease (dated by TCRdb to about 2021). Background on the whole study: To count as having persistent Graves' disease, a patient had to have received antithyroid drug treatment for over 5 years with TSH receptor autoantibodies remaining persistently positive. Persistent Graves' disease patients in the clinical cohort had taken antithyroid drugs for roughly ten years on average. A total of roughly 35 samples underwent TCR sequencing: about 13 from persistent and roughly 20 from newly diagnosed Graves' disease patients. Patients with persistent Graves' disease were compared with patients with newly diagnosed Graves' disease using TCR sequencing and RNA sequencing of peripheral blood. The study was conducted in China and was registered as a clinical trial. Findings and caveats that apply to the study as a whole: The authors noted that the small sample size was a limitation that may lower accuracy. A larger number of public clonotypes was shared among persistent patients (approximately 3,000) than among newly diagnosed patients (about 990). Lower TCR Shannon entropy and fewer highly expanded clones were observed in persistent Graves' disease patients than in newly diagnosed patients, which suggested clonal expansion. Preferential use of TRBV28, TRBJ1-2 and TRBJ2-5 was observed in persistent disease, whereas TRBV20-1 and TRBJ2-1 were favored in newly diagnosed disease. Only peripheral blood was studied, because thyroid tissue, the primary lesion, was inaccessible. Only the TCR beta chain was sequenced and analyzed.

In this sample, this clonotype turned up a few times. This clone's antigen is unknown. One base away there is no much larger clone; base qualities are not given. The method behind the library was multiplex PCR. Sequenced using an Illumina HiSeq 4000. iRepertoire HTBI primers and Arm-PCR amplification of CDR3 regions were used to construct TCR beta libraries. Gel purification was performed on PCR products prior to sequencing. Per the authors' processing: Gene usage analysis of CDR3 amino acid clonotypes relied on the roughly 67 TRBV and 13 to 15 TRBJ segments identified across samples. Filtered high-quality paired reads were merged into contigs using COPE and FqMerger. Contigs were aligned with BLAST to IMGT TRBV, TRBD and TRBJ reference genes, and CDR3 was defined per IMGT. Clonotypes above 0.1% frequency were classified as highly expanded clones. Shannon entropy served as the measure of repertoire diversity, while the Gini coefficient captured V-J evenness. Public clonotypes were defined as clonotypes shared by more than one individual. TCRdb cleaned the public reads at Q25 with fastp, built clones with MiXCR and kept in-frame beta chains. Identical CDR3 protein sequences are pooled into one entry, listed with their most common genes and DNA. The V and J calls were not made by the authors but by TCRdb's processing. The sample data list about half a million distinct CDR3 sequences, and about 20% of these were observed just once. In total, the top ten clones hold around 14% of the sample.

The intended sense of this specimen's time point label: persistent/refractory GD, antithyroid drugs over 5 years with positive TRAb. For both TCR sequencing and RNA sequencing, RNA was extracted from PBMCs using TRIzol. The diagnosis of Graves' disease was made according to American Thyroid Association guidelines. The patients came from an endocrinology department in Xi'an, China. From each patient, 8 to 10 milliliters of peripheral blood was collected into an EDTA anticoagulant tube. Ficoll Paque Plus density gradient separation was used to isolate PBMCs, and no additional T cell sorting was done. An Agilent 2100 Bioanalyzer and agarose gel were used to check RNA quality, and a NanoDrop 2000 was used to measure RNA concentration. The CDR3 numbers 17 residues from cysteine through phenylalanine. This entry keeps only the CDR3 DNA: 51 bases, framed from base 1. V loses 6 bases of germline sequence and J loses 2 bases, and the interval between the two ends is 26 bases. The germline V gene (reference sequence) specifies DFQATT as CDR1 and SNEGSKA as CDR2.

The sequence came from a female donor with Graves disease. Material: peripheral blood mononuclear cells (PBMCs), obtained when the disease was refractory, from a patient treated with antithyroid drugs. Recombination connected TRBV20-1 to TRBJ2-7, with the D gene not confidently named. The CDR3 reads CSAQPTTDAVTTYEQYF. The nucleotide sequence reads TGCAGTGCCCAACCTACCACCGACGCGGTAACCACCTACGAGCAGTACTTC.